This passage covers 24 T cell receptor beta chains from one sample sequenced in a study of response to subunit inactivated influenza vaccine. TCRdb reanalysed the RT-PCR reads using MiXCR and keeps one entry per CDR3 protein. This table holds approximately 310,000 distinct CDR3 sequences, just over 20% found once. The source material was PBMCs from blood, sampled approximately 22 months after vaccination. All receptors come from a man aged 45-69 years who received an inactivated influenza vaccine.

On this clonotype: A much larger clone is a single base away; this may be a read error. This chain connects TRBV20-1 to TRBJ1-1; 7 bases match TRBD1. The CDR3 sequence is 15 residues long. Germline V CDR1 and CDR2: DFQATT, SNEGSKA (reference sequence). This CDR3 reads CSARSGTALNTEALF. CDR3 in DNA: TGCAGTGCTAGGTCGGGGACAGCATTGAACACTGAAGCTTTATTT.

The chain has TRBV7-9 and TRBJ1-4; 9 nucleotides match TRBD1. After removal of 5 bases from V and 7 bases from J, the junction contained 5 bases not matched to a gene. This CDR3 has 14 residues. Germline V gives CDR1 SEHNR, CDR2 FQNEAQ (reference sequence). The CDR3 DNA reads TGTGCCAGCAGCGGACAGGGGCGTAGTGAAAAACTGTTTTTT. Residues: CASSGQGRSEKLFF.

The chain links TRBV20-1 to TRBJ1-2, with TRBD1 identical over 7 bases. J lost 2 bases, V lost 3 bases, and 9 bases had no gene match. This CDR3 comprises 15 residues. Germline CDR1 and CDR2: DFQATT and SNEGSKA (reference sequence). CDR3 coding DNA: TGCAGTGCTAGCTCACAGACAGGGAAAAACTATGGCTACACCTTC. Translating it yields CSASSQTGKNYGYTF.

This clonotype was counted between two and nine times. The chain employs TRBV6-5 and TRBJ2-1; 8 nucleotides agree with TRBD2. The germline CDR1 and CDR2 sequences are MNHEY and SVGAGI. This CDR3 comprises 17 residues. J gave up 8 bases and V 2 bases, and 14 bases lay outside the gene matches. The CDR3 here is CASSYRSLGREGDEQFF. The CDR3 nucleotides read TGTGCCAGCAGTTACCGCAGCCTCGGACGGGAGGGCGATGAGCAGTTCTTC.

This clonotype was counted between two and nine times. The CDR3 sequence is CSARDHVPVNSPLHF. In nucleotides, the CDR3 is TGCAGTGCTAGAGATCACGTTCCTGTTAATTCACCCCTCCACTTT. V is TRBV20-1 and J is TRBJ1-6; the D is unclear. This CDR3 contains 15 residues. The germline CDR1 and CDR2 sequences are DFQATT and SNEGSKA (reference sequence). The V end was cut by 0 bases, the J end by 6 bases, with 12 bases between.

This clonotype was recorded many times. V and J are TRBV28 and TRBJ2-7; 8 nucleotides line up with TRBD1. With V trimmed by 7 bases and J by 5 bases, 7 bases remained unmatched. CDR1 is MDHEN and CDR2 is SYDVKM in the germline V gene. The CDR3 runs 13 residues. The DNA for the CDR3 is TGTGCCAGCACTGGACAGGGTGAGGACGAGCAGTACTTC. Translation: CASTGQGEDEQYF.

The chain joins TRBV7-9 to TRBJ2-1; D call uncertain. V gave up 0 bases and J gave up 11 bases, with 5 bases separating them. Germline CDR1 and CDR2: SEHNR and FQNEAQ (reference sequence). The CDR3 has 11 amino acids. The CDR3 reads CASSLAEKQFF. The CDR3 coding sequence is TGTGCCAGCAGCTTAGCGGAGAAGCAGTTCTTC.

This sequence joins TRBV6-2 or TRBV6-3 and TRBJ1-1; 7 bases are a match to TRBD1. Losses at the gene ends were 0 bases for V and 1 base for J; bases not matched to a gene: 17. Germline loops: CDR1 MNHEY, CDR2 SVGEGT. The CDR3 runs 20 residues. The CDR3 region is CASSYSRTFQGVRTNTEAFF. In DNA, the CDR3 is TGTGCCAGCAGTTACTCGAGAACCTTTCAGGGGGTGAGGACGAACACTGAAGCTTTCTTT.

This clonotype has a handful of counts. The chain has TRBV7-6 and TRBJ2-2, with 14 bases fitting TRBD2. Trimming took 5 bases from V and 7 from J; bases not matched to a gene: 6. Germline V gives CDR1 SGHVS, CDR2 FNYEAQ. The CDR3 spans 16 residues. Written as DNA, the CDR3 is TGTGCCAGCAGCCCGGGACTAGCGGGAGTGGACGGGGAGCTGTTTTTT. The encoded protein is CASSPGLAGVDGELFF.

The chain carries TRBV5-1 and TRBJ1-2; TRBD1 is a possible D gene (6 bases). The CDR3 consists of 14 residues. Germline V gene data show CDR1 as SGHRS and CDR2 as YFSETQ. Trimming shortened V by 2 bases and J by 4 bases, and 12 bases separated the two germline ends. Here the CDR3 DNA reads TGCGCCAGCAGCTTAACACAGGGATCCTATGGCTACACCTTC. Translating gives CASSLTQGSYGYTF.

Only a few counts were recorded for this clonotype. V and J are TRBV5-1 and TRBJ1-4, with D unresolved. The CDR3 is 15 amino acids. Trimming took 0 bases from V and 4 from J, leaving 10 bases between them. CDR1 and CDR2 (germline): SGHRS, YFSETQ. The DNA for the CDR3 is TGCGCCAGCAGCTTGGTCCGGGGAGTTAATGAAAAACTGTTTTTT. It encodes CASSLVRGVNEKLFF.

CDR3 nucleotide sequence: TGTGCCAGCAGTCGGACAGGGATGGGGCAGCCCCAGCATTTT. Translating it yields CASSRTGMGQPQHF. The chain joins TRBV28 to TRBJ1-5; TRBD1 matches 8 bases. The CDR3 spans 14 residues. V dropped 5 bases and J dropped 7; count of bases not matched to a gene: 7. Germline V gene lookup returns CDR1 MDHEN and CDR2 SYDVKM. Combining the CDR3 with reference TRBV28 and TRBJ1-5 gives the whole variable domain DVKVTQSSRYLVKRTGEKVFLECVQDMDHENMFWYRQDPGLGLRLIYFSYDVKMKEKGDIPEGYSVSREKKERFSLILESASTNQTSMYLCASSRTGMGQPQHFGDGTRLSIL.

This clonotype was recorded many times. The chain joins TRBV27 to TRBJ1-6; D unclear. CDR1 MNHEY and CDR2 SMNVEV come from the germline V gene (reference sequence). V lost 1 base, J lost 0 bases, and 10 bases lay in between. The CDR3 runs 17 residues. For the CDR3, the DNA is TGTGCCAGCAGTTTATACGCGGAGAGCTCCTATAATTCACCCCTCCACTTT. Translating it yields CASSLYAESSYNSPLHF.

This clonotype was observed a handful of times. The chain has TRBV4-2 and TRBJ1-5, with D tentatively TRBD1 (5 bases). CDR3 length equals 15 residues. From germline, CDR1 is LGHNA and CDR2 YNFKEQ. Trimming removed 2 bases from V and 0 bases from J, with 8 bases in between. This CDR3 reads CASSQTTVSNQPQHF. CDR3 nucleotide sequence: TGTGCCAGCAGCCAAACGACAGTTAGCAATCAGCCCCAGCATTTT.

This chain uses TRBV4-2 with TRBJ1-2; weak D call: TRBD1 (5 bases). Trimming cost V 2 bases and J 13 bases, with 20 bases left between them. The CDR3 totals 14 residues. CDR1 is LGHNA, CDR2 YNFKEQ, per germline. This chain's CDR3 is CASSQTEAGLYGTF. Written as DNA, the CDR3 is TGTGCCAGCAGCCAAACGGAGGCAGGGCTCTATGGCACCTTC.

This clonotype was seen a few times. The V and J genes are TRBV20-1 and TRBJ1-1; D is perhaps TRBD1 (5 bases). Looked up from germline, CDR1 is DFQATT and CDR2 is SNEGSKA (reference sequence). The CDR3 contains 12 residues. V was trimmed by 3 bases and J by 5 bases, leaving 10 bases between them. The chain's CDR3 is CSASDRGTEAFF. The CDR3 bases are TGCAGTGCTAGCGACAGAGGAACTGAAGCTTTCTTT.

This clonotype turned up a few times. V gene TRBV27 combines with J gene TRBJ2-7, with 7 bases aligning to TRBD2. Germline CDR1 is MNHEY and CDR2 is SMNVEV (reference sequence). With V trimmed by 5 bases and J by 0 bases, 10 bases remained unmatched. The length of the CDR3 is 16 residues. The CDR3 DNA reads as TGTGCCAGCAGTCCGTCGACTAGCAGGAGCTCCTACGAGCAGTACTTC. Protein: CASSPSTSRSSYEQYF.

This clonotype has just a few counts. This sequence joins TRBV11-2 and TRBJ1-6; 8 nucleotides agree with TRBD1. The CDR3 spans 18 residues. From germline, CDR1 is SGHAT and CDR2 FQNNGV. Unmatched junction bases numbered 15, after V lost 5 bases and J lost 6 bases. The CDR3, as DNA: TGTGCCAGCAGCCCACAAAGGCCACGGACAGGGATTAATTCACCCCTCCACTTT. Translation gives CASSPQRPRTGINSPLHF.

Remarks on this clonotype: The junction and the germline gene differ at one end; a read error may be behind it. The genes are TRBV10-2 and TRBJ1-5, with D maybe TRBD1 (6 bases). Germline CDR1 reads WSHSY; CDR2 reads SAAADI. The CDR3 covers 16 residues. The chain's CDR3 is CASSNEGGYGNQAQHF. The CDR3 DNA is TGCGCCAGCAGTAATGAGGGGGGCTACGGCAATCAGGCCCAGCATTTT.

This clonotype was seen a few times. The rearrangement joins TRBV14 to TRBJ2-1, with 7 bases lining up with TRBD1. Germline values: CDR1 SGHDN, CDR2 FVKESK. The CDR3 runs to 15 residues. V shed 8 bases and J 0 bases; nucleotides not matched to a gene: 7. The CDR3 region has the DNA TGTGCCAGCGGCCCGACAGGGCTCTCCTACAATGAGCAGTTCTTC. Protein product: CASGPTGLSYNEQFF. The full variable domain, with the rest looked up from reference TRBV14 and TRBJ2-1, is EAGVTQFPSHSVIEKGQTVTLRCDPISGHDNLYWYRRVMGKEIKFLLHFVKESKQDESGMPNNRFLAERTGGTYSTLKVQPAELEDSGVYFCASGPTGLSYNEQFFGPGTRLTVL.

This clonotype was seen a few times. The chain combines TRBV10-2 with TRBJ2-7; a possible D gene is TRBD2 (5 bases). In germline, CDR1 is WSHSY, CDR2 SAAADI. CDR3 length equals 13 residues. V shed 4 bases and J shed 0 bases, with 7 bases lying between them. The CDR3 is CASSAGDSYEQYF. CDR3 nucleotide sequence: TGCGCCAGCAGTGCCGGGGACTCCTACGAGCAGTACTTC.

In regard to this clonotype: A clone one base away is much larger, so this may be a read error. This chain links TRBV20-1 with TRBJ1-6; 10 bases fit TRBD1. Germline values: CDR1 DFQATT, CDR2 SNEGSKA (reference sequence). V dropped 6 bases and J dropped 11; count of bases not matched to a gene: 10. This CDR3 comprises 14 residues. The CDR3 DNA sequence: TGCAGTGCAGCCGGGACAGGGGCCAATCCACCCCTCCACTTT. Amino acids: CSAAGTGANPPLHF.

This rearrangement joins TRBV20-1 to TRBJ1-5; D perhaps matches TRBD1 (6 bases). The CDR3 has 14 amino acids. The V gene lost 3 bases and the J gene lost 9 bases, with 18 bases spanning the gap. The V gene's germline CDR1 is DFQATT and CDR2 SNEGSKA (reference sequence). CDR3 coding DNA: TGCAGTGCTAGTGGAGGAGGGGGACGGGTGCCCCAGCATTTT. Its protein is CSASGGGGRVPQHF.

The J gene is TRBJ2-2, the V gene TRBV12-3 or TRBV12-4; D gene unclear. V was cut by 3 bases and J by 2 bases, with 10 bases left in between. This CDR3 comprises 15 residues. The chain's CDR3 is CASSFRHLNTGELFF. In DNA form, the CDR3 reads TGTGCCAGCAGTTTTAGACACCTAAACACCGGGGAGCTGTTTTTT.